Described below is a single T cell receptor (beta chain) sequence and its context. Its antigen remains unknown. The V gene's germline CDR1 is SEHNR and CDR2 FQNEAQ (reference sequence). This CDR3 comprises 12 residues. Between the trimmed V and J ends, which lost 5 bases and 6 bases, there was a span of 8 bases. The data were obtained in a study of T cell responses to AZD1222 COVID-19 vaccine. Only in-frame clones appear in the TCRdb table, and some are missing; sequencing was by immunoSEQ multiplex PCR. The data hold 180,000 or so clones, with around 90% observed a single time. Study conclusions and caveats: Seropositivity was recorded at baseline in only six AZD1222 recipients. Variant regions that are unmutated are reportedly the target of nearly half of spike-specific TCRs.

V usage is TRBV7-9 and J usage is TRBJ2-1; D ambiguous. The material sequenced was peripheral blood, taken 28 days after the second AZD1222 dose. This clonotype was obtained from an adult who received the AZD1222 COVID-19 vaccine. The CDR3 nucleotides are TGTGCCAGCAGCGACCCGGGCAATGAGCAGTTCTTC. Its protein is CASSDPGNEQFF.